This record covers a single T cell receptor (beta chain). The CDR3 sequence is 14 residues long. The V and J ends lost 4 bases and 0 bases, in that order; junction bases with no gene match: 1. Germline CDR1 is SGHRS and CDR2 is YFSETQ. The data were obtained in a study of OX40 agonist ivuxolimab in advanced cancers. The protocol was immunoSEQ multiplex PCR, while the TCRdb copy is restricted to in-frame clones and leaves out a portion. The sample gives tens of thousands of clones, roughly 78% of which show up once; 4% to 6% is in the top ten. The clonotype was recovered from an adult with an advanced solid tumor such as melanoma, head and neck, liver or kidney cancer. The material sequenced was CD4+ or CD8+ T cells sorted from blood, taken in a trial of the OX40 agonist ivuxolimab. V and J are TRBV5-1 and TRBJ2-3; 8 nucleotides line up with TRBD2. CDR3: CASSRTSSTDTQYF. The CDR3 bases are TGCGCCAGCAGCCGGACTAGCAGCACAGATACGCAGTATTTT.